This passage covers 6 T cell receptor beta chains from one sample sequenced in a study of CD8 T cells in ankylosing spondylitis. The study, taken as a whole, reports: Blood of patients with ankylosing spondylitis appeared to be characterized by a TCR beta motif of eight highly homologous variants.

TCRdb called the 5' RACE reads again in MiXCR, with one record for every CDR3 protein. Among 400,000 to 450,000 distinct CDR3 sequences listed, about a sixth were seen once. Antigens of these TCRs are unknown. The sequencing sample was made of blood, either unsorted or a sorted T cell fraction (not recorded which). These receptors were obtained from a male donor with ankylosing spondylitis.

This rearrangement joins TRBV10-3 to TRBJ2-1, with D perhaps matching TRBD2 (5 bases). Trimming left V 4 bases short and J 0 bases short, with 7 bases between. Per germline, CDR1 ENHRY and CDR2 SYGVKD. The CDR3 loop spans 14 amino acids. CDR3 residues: CAISAGNSYNEQFF. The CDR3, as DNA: TGTGCCATCAGTGCGGGGAACTCCTACAATGAGCAGTTCTTC.

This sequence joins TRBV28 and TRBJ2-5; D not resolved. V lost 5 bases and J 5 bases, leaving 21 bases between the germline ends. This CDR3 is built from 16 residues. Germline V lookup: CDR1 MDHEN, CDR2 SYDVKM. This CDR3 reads CASSAPGPRNFETQYF. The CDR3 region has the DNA TGTGCCAGCAGTGCCCCCGGGCCGAGAAATTTTGAGACCCAGTACTTC.

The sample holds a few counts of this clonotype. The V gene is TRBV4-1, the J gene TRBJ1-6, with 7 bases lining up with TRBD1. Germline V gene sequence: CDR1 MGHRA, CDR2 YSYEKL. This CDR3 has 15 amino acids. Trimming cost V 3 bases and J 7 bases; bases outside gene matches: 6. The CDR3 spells CASSHVDRENSPLHF. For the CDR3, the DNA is TGCGCCAGCAGCCACGTTGACAGGGAGAATTCACCCCTCCACTTT.

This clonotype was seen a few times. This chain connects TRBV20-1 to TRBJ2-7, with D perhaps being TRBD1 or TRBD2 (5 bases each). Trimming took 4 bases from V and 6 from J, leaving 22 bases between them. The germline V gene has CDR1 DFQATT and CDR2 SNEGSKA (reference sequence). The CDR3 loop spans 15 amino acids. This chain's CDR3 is CSAIASTGLGGEQYF. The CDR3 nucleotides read TGCAGTGCTATCGCCAGTACAGGACTCGGTGGCGAGCAGTACTTC.

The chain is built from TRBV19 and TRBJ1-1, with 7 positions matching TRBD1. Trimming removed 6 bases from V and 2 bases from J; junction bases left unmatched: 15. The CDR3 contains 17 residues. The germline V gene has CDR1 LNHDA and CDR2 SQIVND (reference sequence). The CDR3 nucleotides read TGTGCCAGTAGCCTCGGAGGTGGGACAGCACGAAACACTGAAGCTTTCTTT. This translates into CASSLGGGTARNTEAFF. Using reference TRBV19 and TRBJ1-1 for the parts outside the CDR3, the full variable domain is DGGITQSPKYLFRKEGQNVTLSCEQNLNHDAMYWYRQDPGQGLRLIYYSQIVNDFQKGDIAEGYSVSREKKESFPLTVTSAQKNPTAFYLCASSLGGGTARNTEAFFGQGTRLTVV.

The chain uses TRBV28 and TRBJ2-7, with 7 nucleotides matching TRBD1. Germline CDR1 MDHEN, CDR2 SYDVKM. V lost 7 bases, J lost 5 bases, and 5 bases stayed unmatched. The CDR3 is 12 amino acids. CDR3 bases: TGTGCCAGCAAACGACAGGGTCACGAGCAGTACTTC. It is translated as CASKRQGHEQYF. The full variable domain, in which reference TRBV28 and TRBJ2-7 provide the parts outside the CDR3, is DVKVTQSSRYLVKRTGEKVFLECVQDMDHENMFWYRQDPGLGLRLIYFSYDVKMKEKGDIPEGYSVSREKKERFSLILESASTNQTSMYLCASKRQGHEQYFGPGTRLTVT.